Shown below are 17 T cell receptor beta chains from a single sample sequenced in a study of T cell responses to AZD1222 COVID-19 vaccine. Generated by immunoSEQ multiplex PCR, the TCRdb table keeps only in-frame clones and is missing some. This sample carries about 100,000 clones, around 86% of them seen once, and the ten largest clones take 5% to 7.5%. Sequencing used peripheral blood, obtained on day 0 of AZD1222 vaccination. These receptors originate from an adult in good health.

V is TRBV14 and J is TRBJ1-1; 8 positions agree with TRBD1. This CDR3 region has 15 residues. J lost 4 bases, V lost 0 bases, and 4 bases had no gene match. Germline-derived CDR1 and CDR2 are SGHDN and FVKESK. The CDR3 sequence is CASSQDRQGATEAFF. As DNA, the CDR3 is TGTGCCAGCAGCCAAGATCGGCAGGGGGCCACTGAAGCTTTCTTT.

The sample holds a few counts of this clone. The genes are TRBV12-5 and TRBJ2-1; tentative D call: TRBD1 (6 bases). Per germline, CDR1 LGHNT and CDR2 FRNRAP. V shed 5 bases and J shed 5 bases, with 13 bases lying between them. CDR3 length equals 14 residues. The DNA for the CDR3 is TGTGCTAGTGGTCCCCCGTACAGGGACAATGAGCAGTTCTTC. As protein: CASGPPYRDNEQFF.

This clone was picked up one time. The chain links TRBV5-6 to TRBJ2-3; the match to TRBD1 covers 7 bases. The CDR3 is made up of 15 amino acids. V trimming: 4 bases; J trimming: 2 bases; junction bases outside the gene matches: 7. The germline gives CDR1 SGHDT, CDR2 YYEEEE. CDR3 nucleotides: TGTGCCAGCAGCGGAACAGGGGCTTTCACAGATACGCAGTATTTT. Translated, it gives CASSGTGAFTDTQYF.

This rearrangement joins TRBV15 to TRBJ1-4; tentatively, D is TRBD1 (6 bases). The CDR3 has 15 amino acids. Trimming left V 4 bases short and J 2 bases short, with 11 bases between. Germline V CDR1 and CDR2: LNHNV, YYDKDF (reference sequence). CDR3 sequence (DNA): TGTGCCACCAGCAACCGGCAGGGGACTAATGAAAAACTGTTTTTT. It translates to CATSNRQGTNEKLFF.

The chain recombines TRBV4-2 with TRBJ2-3, with D tentatively TRBD2 (5 bases). Germline V gene sequence: CDR1 LGHNA, CDR2 YNFKEQ. V lost 4 bases and J lost 1, with 6 bases in between. CDR3 size: 13 residues. The DNA of the CDR3 is TGTGCCAGCAGCCGGGGAGGCACAGATACGCAGTATTTT. Its translation is CASSRGGTDTQYF.

J is TRBJ2-1 and V is TRBV5-1; 8 positions match TRBD2. J was trimmed by 8 bases and V by 4 bases; bases with no gene match: 11. Germline V lookup: CDR1 SGHRS, CDR2 YFSETQ. This CDR3 has 15 residues. CDR3 amino acids: CASSIGGAAGDEQFF. CDR3 nucleotides: TGCGCCAGCAGCATCGGGGGGGCCGCTGGGGATGAGCAGTTCTTC.

V is TRBV2 and J is TRBJ2-1; D tentatively fits TRBD1 or TRBD2 (5 bases each). The CDR3 loop spans 12 amino acids. Trimming removed 10 bases from V and 7 bases from J, with 14 bases in between. The germline CDR1 and CDR2 sequences are SNHLY and FYNNEI. In nucleotides, the CDR3 is TGTGCCACCCTGGGACCAGAAAATGAGCAGTTCTTC. As protein: CATLGPENEQFF.

V is TRBV7-2 and J is TRBJ2-5; a possible D gene is TRBD2 (5 bases). The CDR3 contains 15 residues. Deletions cut 1 base from V and 4 bases from J, with 13 bases between. The germline gives CDR1 SGHTA, CDR2 FQGNSA. The CDR3 nucleotides read TGTGCCAGCAGCTTAGAAGGGTTGGGAGTAGAGACCCAGTACTTC. It specifies CASSLEGLGVETQYF. The full variable domain, with the rest looked up from reference TRBV7-2 and TRBJ2-5, is GAGVSQSPSNKVTEKGKDVELRCDPISGHTALYWYRQSLGQGLEFLIYFQGNSAPDKSGLPSDRFSAERTGGSVSTLTIQRTQQEDSAVYLCASSLEGLGVETQYFGPGTRLLVL.

This chain links TRBV5-1 with TRBJ1-2; weak D call: TRBD1 (5 bases). V lost 4 bases and J 2 bases, leaving 15 bases between the germline ends. Germline V gives CDR1 SGHRS, CDR2 YFSETQ. The CDR3 covers 15 residues. The CDR3 coding sequence is TGCGCCAGCAGCATAGGGGACCGGGTAAACTATGGCTACACCTTC. Translation gives CASSIGDRVNYGYTF.

This chain connects TRBV21-1 to TRBJ1-1. TRBV21-1 is designated a pseudogene. The CDR3 sequence is 15 residues long. The CDR3 protein is CASSKVCGGNTEAFF. CDR3 nucleotides: TGTGCCAGCAGCAAAGTTTGCGGTGGGAACACTGAAGCTTTCTTT.

The gene calls are TRBV5-8 and TRBJ2-1, with TRBD2 matching over 15 bases. In germline, CDR1 is SGHTS, CDR2 YDEGEE. Trimming took 0 bases from V and 3 from J; bases not matched to a gene: 7. The CDR3 covers 19 residues. CDR3 in amino acids: CASSLARTSGGAGYNEQFF. The CDR3 coding sequence is TGTGCCAGCAGCTTGGCGAGGACTAGCGGGGGGGCCGGCTACAATGAGCAGTTCTTC.

The chain has TRBV5-1 and TRBJ1-1, with TRBD1 identical over 7 bases. With 0 bases clipped from V and 12 bases from J, the junction kept 8 bases outside the gene matches. Germline CDR1 is SGHRS and CDR2 is YFSETQ. This CDR3 region has 13 residues. CDR3 region: CASSLGQGGWSFF. Here the CDR3 DNA reads TGCGCCAGCAGCTTGGGACAGGGCGGATGGTCTTTCTTT.

This clone was recorded only once. The chain has TRBV19 and TRBJ1-2; a possible D gene is TRBD1 (6 bases). The CDR3 has 16 residues. Trimming took 5 bases from V and 4 from J, leaving 20 bases between them. Looked up from germline, CDR1 is LNHDA and CDR2 is SQIVND (reference sequence). The CDR3 reads CASSPRGGRHSYGYTF. The CDR3 nucleotides are TGTGCCAGTAGTCCCCGTGGGGGGCGCCACAGCTATGGCTACACCTTC.

The V gene is TRBV3-1 (or the pseudogene TRBV3-2), the J gene TRBJ1-1; D is unresolved. This CDR3 contains 14 residues. CDR1 LGHDT and CDR2 YNNKEL come from the germline V gene (reference sequence). The V end was cut by 2 bases, the J end by 0 bases, with 7 bases between. The CDR3 region is CASSQTDVNTEAFF. DNA of the CDR3: TGTGCCAGCAGCCAAACCGATGTGAACACTGAAGCTTTCTTT.

The CDR3 reads CASSTRSGANVLTF. CDR3 DNA: TGTGCCAGCAGTACTAGGTCTGGGGCCAACGTCCTGACTTTC. This chain joins TRBV27 and TRBJ2-6; D might be TRBD2 (5 bases). There are 14 residues in the CDR3. Germline V gives CDR1 MNHEY, CDR2 SMNVEV (reference sequence). V was pared by 5 bases and J by 1 base, with 6 bases between.

V usage is TRBV24-1 and J usage is TRBJ2-7; TRBD1 agrees at 7 bases. The V gene end was trimmed by 5 bases and the J gene end by 3 bases; junction bases not matched to a gene: 6. Germline lookup yields CDR1 KGHDR and CDR2 SFDVKD. This CDR3 is 14 amino acids long. Here the CDR3 reads CATSAPGQNYEQYF. In nucleotides, the CDR3 is TGTGCCACCAGTGCTCCGGGACAGAACTACGAGCAGTACTTC.

This clone was detected once. The V call is TRBV5-4, the J call TRBJ2-7; a weak D match, TRBD1 (7 bases). Trimming shortened V by 4 bases and J by 2 bases, and 16 bases separated the two germline ends. Germline-derived CDR1 and CDR2 are SGHNT and YYREEE (reference sequence). The CDR3 sequence is 15 residues long. For the CDR3, the DNA is TGTGCCAGCAGCGGCGGGACAGCCGAGACCTACGAGCAGTACTTC. Encoded protein: CASSGGTAETYEQYF. Full variable domain (remainder filled in from reference TRBV5-4 and TRBJ2-7): ETGVTQSPTHLIKTRGQQVTLRCSSQSGHNTVSWYQQALGQGPQFIFQYYREEENGRGNFPPRFSGLQFPNYSSELNVNALELDDSALYLCASSGGTAETYEQYFGPGTRLTVT.